The present TCR beta chain was sequenced within a study of T cells after yellow fever vaccination. Looking at the study overall: Fractions of low cell number were prepared using SMART-Seq v4 Ultra Low Input.

Germline CDR1 MNHEY, CDR2 SVGEGT. This CDR3 spans 15 amino acids. Trimming took 2 bases from V and 5 from J; bases not matched to a gene: 7. TCRdb reprocessed the 5' RACE reads with MiXCR, giving one entry per CDR3 protein. There are 55,000 or so distinct CDR3 sequences in the sample; less than 8% occur only once, and approximately 24% lies in the top ten. Study-wide findings and caveats: The presence of abundant clonotypes contaminating from the bulk population was possible in FACS-sorted repertoires. Most primary-vaccination clones reappeared after the booster (about 96% CD4, roughly 90% CD8).

The receptor was isolated from a man aged 18 to 29 who received the YFV17D yellow fever vaccine. The input for sequencing was CD8+ T cells not binding an NS4B(214-222) dextramer, sorted from PBMCs, taken about 41 days after the first yellow fever vaccination. This rearrangement joins TRBV6-2 or TRBV6-3 to TRBJ2-5, with 8 bases that match TRBD2. The CDR3 DNA reads TGTGCCAGCAGTTACACAAGCGGGGGCCATGAGACCCAGTACTTC. Translating it yields CASSYTSGGHETQYF.